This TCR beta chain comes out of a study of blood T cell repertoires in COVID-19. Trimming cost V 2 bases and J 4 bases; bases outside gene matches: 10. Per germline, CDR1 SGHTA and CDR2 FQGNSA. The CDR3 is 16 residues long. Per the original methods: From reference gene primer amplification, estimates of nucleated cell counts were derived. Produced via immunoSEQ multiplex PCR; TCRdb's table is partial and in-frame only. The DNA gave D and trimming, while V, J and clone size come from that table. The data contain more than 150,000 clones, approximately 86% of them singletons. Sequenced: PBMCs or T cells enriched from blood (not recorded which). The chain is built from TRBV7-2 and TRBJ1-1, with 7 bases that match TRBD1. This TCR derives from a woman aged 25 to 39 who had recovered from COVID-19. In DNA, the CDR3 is TGTGCCAGCAGCTTAAGACGACAGGGAGCGAGCACTGAAGCTTTCTTT. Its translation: CASSLRRQGASTEAFF.